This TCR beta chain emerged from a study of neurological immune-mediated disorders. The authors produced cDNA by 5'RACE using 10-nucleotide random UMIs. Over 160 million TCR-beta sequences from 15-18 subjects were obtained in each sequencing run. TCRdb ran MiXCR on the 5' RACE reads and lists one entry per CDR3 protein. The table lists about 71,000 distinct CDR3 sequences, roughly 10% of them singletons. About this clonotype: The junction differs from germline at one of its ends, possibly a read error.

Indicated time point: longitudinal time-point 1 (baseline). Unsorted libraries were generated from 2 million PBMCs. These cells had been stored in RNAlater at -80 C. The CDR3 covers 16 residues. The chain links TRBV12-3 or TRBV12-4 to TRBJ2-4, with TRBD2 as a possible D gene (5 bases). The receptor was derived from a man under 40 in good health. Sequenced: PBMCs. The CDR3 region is CASSTRRALATNIQYF. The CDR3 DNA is TGTGCCAGCAGCACCCGAAGGGCGCTAGCCACAAACATTCAATACTTC.